One sample yielded the 24 T cell receptor beta chains listed below, sequenced in a study of cytomegalovirus exposure and HLA in healthy donors. The PCR employed 60 Vbeta primers together with 13 Jbeta primers. TCRdb's table, derived via immunoSEQ multiplex PCR, lists solely in-frame clones and lacks some. The data contain 130,000 or so clones, around 83% of them singletons. Sequencing input: PBMCs. These TCRs come from a woman between 18 and 29 years old in good health and CMV-seropositive.

The CDR3 nucleotides are TGCGCCAGCAGCTCGGGGGCCTATAATTCACCCCTCCACTTT. Amino acid sequence: CASSSGAYNSPLHF. The chain links TRBV5-1 to TRBJ1-6, with D perhaps TRBD1 (5 bases). The CDR3 consists of 14 residues. Trimming pared 3 bases from V and 2 bases from J, leaving 6 bases between. From germline, CDR1 is SGHRS and CDR2 YFSETQ.

This clone was picked up a small number of times. The chain is built from TRBV10-2 and TRBJ1-6, with 8 bases lining up with TRBD1. CDR3 length: 13 residues. Germline V lookup: CDR1 WSHSY, CDR2 SAAADI. After removal of 5 bases from V and 15 bases from J, the junction contained 9 bases not matched to a gene. CDR3 sequence reads: CASSTGGPLVLHF. The CDR3 DNA reads TGCGCCAGCAGTACAGGGGGGCCCTTGGTCCTCCACTTT.

The chain is built from TRBV6-6 and TRBJ2-7; TRBD1 agrees at 7 bases. V shed 6 bases and J 7 bases; nucleotides not matched to a gene: 9. CDR1 is MNHNY and CDR2 is SVGAGI in the germline V gene (reference sequence). The CDR3 sequence is 13 residues long. CDR3 loop: CASSSGTVREQYF. In DNA form, the CDR3 reads TGTGCCAGCAGCTCCGGGACAGTCCGTGAGCAGTACTTC.

This sequence joins TRBV29-1 and TRBJ2-7; 9 bases are a match to TRBD2. The germline CDR1 and CDR2 sequences are SQVTM and ANQGSEA. V gave up 7 bases and J gave up 3 bases; unmatched junction bases: 10. There are 14 residues in the CDR3. The CDR3 sequence: CSATLGLAGYEQYF. CDR3 nucleotides: TGCAGCGCCACCTTGGGACTAGCCGGCTACGAGCAGTACTTC.

The table lists this clone with a count of one. This rearrangement joins TRBV7-9 to TRBJ2-7; D perhaps matches TRBD1 (5 bases). Trimming pared 1 base from V and 6 bases from J, leaving 10 bases between. From germline, CDR1 is SEHNR and CDR2 FQNEAQ (reference sequence). CDR3 length equals 13 residues. CDR3 in DNA: TGTGCCAGCAGCTTAGTGGGGCCTTTCGAGCAGTACTTC. Protein: CASSLVGPFEQYF.

The V gene is TRBV27, the J gene TRBJ2-3, with 8 bases that match TRBD2. The CDR3 loop spans 16 amino acids. The germline gives CDR1 MNHEY, CDR2 SMNVEV (reference sequence). Trimming removed 6 bases from V and 2 bases from J; junction bases left unmatched: 10. In nucleotides, the CDR3 is TGTGCCAGCAGAATTAGAACGGGGGGGCACACAGATACGCAGTATTTT. Translating gives CASRIRTGGHTDTQYF.

The rearrangement joins TRBV11-2 to TRBJ1-3; TRBD1 might be the D (6 bases). The CDR3 is made up of 15 amino acids. V was pared by 4 bases and J by 4 bases, with 14 bases between. Germline V gene data show CDR1 as SGHAT and CDR2 as FQNNGV. Here the CDR3 DNA reads TGTGCCAGCAGCTCCCTACAGGGTTCAGGAAACACCATATATTTT. Amino acids: CASSSLQGSGNTIYF.

The chain couples TRBV27 to TRBJ2-1, with 9 bases identical to TRBD1. The V gene end was trimmed by 1 base and the J gene end by 8 bases; junction bases not matched to a gene: 0. Per germline, CDR1 MNHEY and CDR2 SMNVEV (reference sequence). CDR3 length: 13 residues. In nucleotides, the CDR3 is TGTGCCAGCAGTTTATGGGACAGGGATGAGCAGTTCTTC. As protein: CASSLWDRDEQFF.

With respect to this clone: Mismatch with germline at one junction end may stem from a read error. V usage is TRBV7-9 and J usage is TRBJ2-1; perhaps TRBD2 as D (6 bases). This CDR3 has 12 amino acids. The V gene's germline CDR1 is SEHNR and CDR2 FQNEAQ (reference sequence). The CDR3 DNA reads TGTTCCAGCCTTCGGGGGTACAATGAGCAGTTCTTC. This codes for CSSLRGYNEQFF.

The genes are TRBV29-1 and TRBJ2-5; 8 bases are a match to TRBD2. The CDR3 covers 13 residues. Losses at the gene ends were 6 bases for V and 9 bases for J; bases not matched to a gene: 12. CDR1 and CDR2 (germline): SQVTM, ANQGSEA. The CDR3 DNA reads as TGCAGCGTAGCGGGGGACTCCTGGTTAGCCCAGTACTTC. Amino acids: CSVAGDSWLAQYF.

The rearrangement links TRBV18 to TRBJ2-5; D is unclear. The CDR3 sequence is 15 residues long. Germline CDR1 KGHSH, CDR2 LQKENI. Trimming took off 0 bases at V and 11 bases at J, with 19 bases between the two ends. In DNA, the CDR3 is TGTGCCAGCTCACCACCCGGCTCCTACTCGGGTGAGCAGTACTTC. Translation: CASSPPGSYSGEQYF.

The genes are TRBV7-9 and TRBJ2-1; no reliable D call. Germline values: CDR1 SEHNR, CDR2 FQNEAQ (reference sequence). The ends were cut back, 4 bases at V and 6 bases at J, with 13 bases in the middle. There are 14 residues in the CDR3. The CDR3 region has the DNA TGTGCCAGCAGCTCAACGGAATCTAGCAATGAGCAGTTCTTC. It translates to CASSSTESSNEQFF.

V gene TRBV5-1 combines with J gene TRBJ2-7, with D tentatively TRBD1 (6 bases). This CDR3 has 13 residues. V was cut by 7 bases and J by 4 bases, with 15 bases left in between. CDR1 is SGHRS and CDR2 is YFSETQ in the germline V gene. The CDR3 region is CASRMTGDYEQYF. The CDR3, as DNA: TGCGCCAGCCGGATGACAGGAGATTACGAGCAGTACTTC.

This chain links TRBV5-6 with TRBJ2-5; maybe TRBD1 (6 bases). CDR3 length: 14 residues. V was clipped by 3 bases and J by 1 base, with 10 bases between them. Germline assignment: CDR1 SGHDT and CDR2 YYEEEE. CDR3 nucleotide sequence: TGTGCCAGCAGCTCAGGACAGTTCCAAGAGACCCAGTACTTC. Translating gives CASSSGQFQETQYF.

The chain uses TRBV6-5 and TRBJ2-1, with 8 bases lining up with TRBD1. Trimming at V came to 5 bases and at J to 4 bases, leaving 7 bases not matched to a gene. CDR3 length: 15 amino acids. Germline loops: CDR1 MNHEY, CDR2 SVGAGI. The CDR3 spells CASSSRGLIYNEQFF. CDR3 nucleotides: TGTGCCAGCAGTAGCAGGGGGCTCATATACAATGAGCAGTTCTTC.

The rearrangement links TRBV2 to TRBJ1-2; 7 bases map to TRBD1. V was clipped by 5 bases and J by 2 bases; unmatched bases: 8. Germline CDR1 SNHLY, CDR2 FYNNEI. The CDR3 length is 15 residues. The CDR3, as DNA: TGTGCCAGCAGTAGACCCGGGACAGTAAACTATGGCTACACCTTC. This gives the protein CASSRPGTVNYGYTF.

The V gene is TRBV14, the J gene TRBJ1-6; D remains ambiguous. The CDR3 contains 14 residues. Looked up from germline, CDR1 is SGHDN and CDR2 is FVKESK. V lost 3 bases and J 10 bases, leaving 13 bases between the germline ends. This CDR3 reads CASSHVRGDSPLHF. The DNA of the CDR3 is TGTGCCAGCAGCCACGTCCGGGGAGACTCACCCCTCCACTTT.

The J gene is TRBJ2-1, the V gene TRBV6-6; 9 bases are shared with TRBD1. From germline, CDR1 is MNHNY and CDR2 SVGAGI (reference sequence). This CDR3 is built from 13 residues. V dropped 9 bases and J dropped 8; count of bases not matched to a gene: 8. CDR3 nucleotide sequence: TGTGCCAGTAAAGGGACAGGGATCTATGAGCAGTTCTTC. As protein: CASKGTGIYEQFF.

The chain employs TRBV29-1 and TRBJ2-1; 9 bases are a match to TRBD2. After removal of 6 bases from V and 0 bases from J, the junction contained 6 bases not matched to a gene. This CDR3 is 15 amino acids long. The germline V gene encodes CDR1 SQVTM and CDR2 ANQGSEA. This CDR3 reads CSVIAGESSYNEQFF. CDR3 DNA sequence: TGCAGCGTCATAGCGGGGGAGAGCTCCTACAATGAGCAGTTCTTC.

Regarding this clone: The same CDR3 arises from other DNA sequences in this sample as well. The chain employs TRBV9 and TRBJ2-3; TRBD2 might be the D (6 bases). The CDR3 totals 15 residues. V shed 0 bases and J shed 2 bases, with 10 bases lying between them. Germline CDR1 SGDLS, CDR2 YYNGEE. The CDR3 is CASSVGLADTDTQYF. The CDR3 bases are TGTGCCAGCAGCGTAGGGTTAGCGGACACAGATACGCAGTATTTT.

The gene calls are TRBV4-3 and TRBJ1-2, with 7 bases aligning to TRBD1. Germline V gene sequence: CDR1 LGHNA, CDR2 YSLEER. The CDR3 length is 16 residues. Trimming took 0 bases from V and 6 from J; bases not matched to a gene: 10. The DNA for the CDR3 is TGCGCCAGCAGCCAAGATAAGGGGGCGTGGGGGGATGGCTACACCTTC. It encodes CASSQDKGAWGDGYTF.

V is TRBV7-9 and J is TRBJ1-5, with a weak D call TRBD1 (5 bases). CDR1 SEHNR and CDR2 FQNEAQ come from the germline V gene (reference sequence). The CDR3 covers 13 residues. With 6 bases removed from V and 6 bases from J, the gap between germline ends came to 12 bases. The CDR3 region has the DNA TGTGCCAGCAGTTACCTCCAGGGTCAGCCCCAGCATTTT. It translates to CASSYLQGQPQHF.

The rearrangement joins TRBV4-1 to TRBJ1-1; D gene ambiguous. Germline values: CDR1 MGHRA, CDR2 YSYEKL. This CDR3 has 13 residues. V shed 1 base and J shed 5 bases, with 8 bases lying between them. The CDR3 sequence is CASSQAQWTEAFF. The CDR3, as DNA: TGCGCCAGCAGCCAAGCGCAGTGGACTGAAGCTTTCTTT.

For the CDR3, the DNA is TGTGCCAGCAGCCAAGATCGGAGGGTACCCCCGGGCTACACCTTC. This translates into CASSQDRRVPPGYTF. The chain has TRBV4-2 and TRBJ1-2; D is uncertain. The CDR3 contains 15 residues. Trimming shortened V by 0 bases and J by 8 bases, and 16 bases separated the two germline ends. Looked up from germline, CDR1 is LGHNA and CDR2 is YNFKEQ.